These 10 T cell receptor beta chains were sequenced from one sample in a study of identical twins. TCRdb recomputed calls from the 5' RACE reads with MiXCR, one row per CDR3 protein. In the table there are 150,000 or so distinct CDR3 sequences, roughly 3.5% of which are singletons. Sequenced: memory T cells sorted from blood. The receptors derive from a young man in good health.

This clonotype was counted many times. The V call is TRBV5-1, the J call TRBJ2-5; 8 nucleotides match TRBD1. Germline V CDR1 and CDR2: SGHRS, YFSETQ. The CDR3 runs 15 residues. V lost 4 bases and J lost 4; bases outside the gene matches: 9. The CDR3 bases are TGCGCCAGCAGCCCCGGACAGGGAGGCGCAGAGACCCAGTACTTC. Amino acid sequence: CASSPGQGGAETQYF.

In its sample, this clonotype was seen many times. The gene calls are TRBV20-1 and TRBJ2-3, with a possible D match to TRBD2 (6 bases). V was cut by 1 base and J by 5 bases, with 13 bases left in between. Germline CDR1 reads DFQATT; CDR2 reads SNEGSKA (reference sequence). CDR3 length equals 14 residues. CDR3 bases: TGCAGTGCTAGAGGAGCGGGCTGGGGAGATACGCAGTATTTT. Translation: CSARGAGWGDTQYF.

This clonotype has more than one count but fewer than ten. The chain recombines TRBV20-1 with TRBJ2-3; 8 bases match TRBD2. CDR3 length equals 13 residues. Germline V gives CDR1 DFQATT, CDR2 SNEGSKA (reference sequence). V gave up 5 bases and J gave up 2 bases; unmatched junction bases: 3. In nucleotides, the CDR3 is TGCAGTGCTCTTAGCGGGGTCACAGATACGCAGTATTTT. Protein: CSALSGVTDTQYF.

This clonotype was seen ten or more times. V is TRBV20-1 and J is TRBJ2-2, with 7 bases fitting TRBD2. The germline V gene encodes CDR1 DFQATT and CDR2 SNEGSKA (reference sequence). The junction had 4 bases not matched to a gene; V was cut back by 6 bases and J by 0 bases. CDR3 size: 14 residues. CDR3 in amino acids: CSAPSGSNTGELFF. CDR3 DNA: TGCAGTGCCCCTAGCGGATCGAACACCGGGGAGCTGTTTTTT.

This clonotype was recorded at least ten times. The chain couples TRBV7-2 to TRBJ1-3, with D hard to call. V was pared by 5 bases and J by 4 bases, with 9 bases between. The V gene's germline CDR1 is SGHTA and CDR2 FQGNSA. The CDR3 spans 13 residues. CDR3 DNA: TGTGCCAGCAGCACTCAACAGGGAAACACCATATATTTT. Amino acid sequence: CASSTQQGNTIYF.

This clonotype has at least ten counts. The V call is TRBV9, the J call TRBJ2-6; D possibly corresponds to TRBD1 (5 bases). With 3 bases removed from V and 0 bases from J, the gap between germline ends came to 10 bases. The CDR3 consists of 16 residues. Germline V gene sequence: CDR1 SGDLS, CDR2 YYNGEE. CDR3 amino acids: CASSGRQHSGANVLTF. CDR3 bases: TGTGCCAGCAGCGGACGACAGCACTCTGGGGCCAACGTCCTGACTTTC.

This clonotype has ten or more counts. The chain is built from TRBV4-3 and TRBJ2-5; perhaps TRBD2 as D (5 bases). With 4 bases removed from V and 5 bases from J, the gap between germline ends came to 14 bases. In germline, CDR1 is LGHNA, CDR2 YSLEER. The CDR3 is 14 residues long. The CDR3 DNA sequence: TGCGCCAGCAGCCCCACTCGGGGTGGGGAGACCCAGTACTTC. It encodes CASSPTRGGETQYF.

This clonotype came up many times. The gene calls are TRBV4-1 and TRBJ2-1, with D possibly being TRBD2 (6 bases). Germline V gives CDR1 MGHRA, CDR2 YSYEKL. This CDR3 spans 12 amino acids. With 4 bases removed from V and 14 bases from J, the gap between germline ends came to 15 bases. The CDR3 DNA is TGCGCCAGCAGCCTCTTCGGAGGGCCGAAGTTCTTC. This codes for CASSLFGGPKFF.

In this sample, this clonotype turned up many times. The rearrangement uses TRBV6-5 and TRBJ2-7; either TRBD1 or TRBD2 may fit D (6 bases each). The V gene's germline CDR1 is MNHEY and CDR2 SVGAGI. Trimming removed 0 bases from V and 3 bases from J, with 12 bases in between. The length of the CDR3 is 15 residues. The CDR3 is CASSYSGGTVYEQYF. The CDR3 bases are TGTGCCAGCAGTTACTCCGGGGGCACCGTCTACGAGCAGTACTTC.

This clonotype was counted ten times or more. This chain connects TRBV6-5 to TRBJ2-1; D may be TRBD2 (6 bases). Germline V CDR1 and CDR2: MNHEY, SVGAGI. Trimming cost V 3 bases and J 5 bases, with 17 bases left between them. The CDR3 consists of 16 residues. The CDR3 nucleotides are TGTGCCAGCAGTTATCTCGAGGGAGGCCCAAACAATGAGCAGTTCTTC. Its translation is CASSYLEGGPNNEQFF.